This T cell receptor (beta chain) is from a study of T cell changes during pregnancy in multiple sclerosis. This table comes from immunoSEQ multiplex PCR, and its TCRdb copy is limited to in-frame clones, with some not included. Of 79,000 or so clones in the sample, around 93% were seen once. The clonotype originates from a female donor in good health, enrolled as a control in a pregnancy study. Sequences were derived from peripheral blood, sampled in the first trimester of pregnancy.

CDR3 amino acids: CASGSGVLDYGYTF. CDR3 in DNA: TGTGCTAGTGGGTCAGGGGTGCTGGACTATGGCTACACCTTC. V is TRBV12-5 and J is TRBJ1-2; possible D gene TRBD1, 6 bases. The germline CDR1 and CDR2 sequences are LGHNT and FRNRAP. Deletions cut 6 bases from V and 3 bases from J, with 14 bases between. The CDR3 runs to 14 residues.